The present T cell receptor beta chain was sequenced within a study of blood T cell repertoires in COVID-19. Some clones are missing from TCRdb's copy, which holds only in-frame ones; the method was immunoSEQ multiplex PCR. The sample has fewer than 300,000 clones, over 75% seen once; the top ten hold around 10%. This CDR3 contains 17 residues. V was clipped by 5 bases and J by 6 bases; unmatched bases: 15. Germline CDR1 LNHDA, CDR2 SQIVND (reference sequence). The gene calls are TRBV19 and TRBJ1-5, with 8 bases lining up with TRBD1. Material for sequencing was peripheral blood. This sequence was found in a man between 45 and 60 years old with COVID-19, enrolled during active disease. The chain's CDR3 is CASSVLRTGTIIQPQHF. The DNA of the CDR3 is TGTGCCAGTAGTGTACTCAGGACAGGGACTATAATTCAGCCCCAGCATTTT. Together with reference TRBV19 and TRBJ1-5, the CDR3 gives the full variable domain: DGGITQSPKYLFRKEGQNVTLSCEQNLNHDAMYWYRQDPGQGLRLIYYSQIVNDFQKGDIAEGYSVSREKKESFPLTVTSAQKNPTAFYLCASSVLRTGTIIQPQHFGDGTRLSIL.